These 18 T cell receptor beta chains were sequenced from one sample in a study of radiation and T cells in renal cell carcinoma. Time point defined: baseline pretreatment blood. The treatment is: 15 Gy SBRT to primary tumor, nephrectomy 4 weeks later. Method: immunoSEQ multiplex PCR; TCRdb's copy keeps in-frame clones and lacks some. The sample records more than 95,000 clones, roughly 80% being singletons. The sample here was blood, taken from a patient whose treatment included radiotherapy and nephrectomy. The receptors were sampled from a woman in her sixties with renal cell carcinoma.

CDR3 in DNA: TGTGCCAGCAGCCTCAGGACAGGGGGCACAGATACGCAGTATTTT. This encodes CASSLRTGGTDTQYF. This chain links TRBV5-4 with TRBJ2-3; 9 nucleotides agree with TRBD1. Germline values: CDR1 SGHNT, CDR2 YYREEE (reference sequence). Trimming removed 4 bases from V and 1 base from J; junction bases left unmatched: 4. The length of the CDR3 is 15 residues.

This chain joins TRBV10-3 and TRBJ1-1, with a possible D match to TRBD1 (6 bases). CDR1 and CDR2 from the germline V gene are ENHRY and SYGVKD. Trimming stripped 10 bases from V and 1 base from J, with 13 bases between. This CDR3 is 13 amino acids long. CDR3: CAKRTERNTEAFF. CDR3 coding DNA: TGTGCCAAGAGGACAGAAAGGAACACTGAAGCTTTCTTT.

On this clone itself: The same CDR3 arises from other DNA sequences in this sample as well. The CDR3 sequence: CASSGDSGFGGELFF. The CDR3 DNA sequence: TGTGCCAGCAGTGGTGACTCAGGGTTTGGCGGGGAGCTGTTTTTT. The chain is built from TRBV7-9 and TRBJ2-2; maybe TRBD1 (5 bases). This CDR3 contains 15 residues. The V gene's germline CDR1 is SEHNR and CDR2 FQNEAQ (reference sequence). V lost 6 bases to trimming and J lost 7 bases, with 18 bases between them.

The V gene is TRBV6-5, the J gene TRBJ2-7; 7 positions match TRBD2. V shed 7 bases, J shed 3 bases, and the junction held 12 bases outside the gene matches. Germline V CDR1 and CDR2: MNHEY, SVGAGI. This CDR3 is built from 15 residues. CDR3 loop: CASTPGAGLLYEQYF. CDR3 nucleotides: TGTGCCAGCACCCCCGGAGCGGGGCTCCTCTACGAGCAGTACTTC.

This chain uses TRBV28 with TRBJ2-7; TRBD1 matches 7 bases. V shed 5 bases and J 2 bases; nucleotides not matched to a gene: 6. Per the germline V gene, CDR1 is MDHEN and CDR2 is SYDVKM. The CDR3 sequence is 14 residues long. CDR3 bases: TGTGCCAGCAGTCGGCAGGGGGTTACCTACGAGCAGTACTTC. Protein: CASSRQGVTYEQYF. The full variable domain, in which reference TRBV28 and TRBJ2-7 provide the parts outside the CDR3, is DVKVTQSSRYLVKRTGEKVFLECVQDMDHENMFWYRQDPGLGLRLIYFSYDVKMKEKGDIPEGYSVSREKKERFSLILESASTNQTSMYLCASSRQGVTYEQYFGPGTRLTVT.

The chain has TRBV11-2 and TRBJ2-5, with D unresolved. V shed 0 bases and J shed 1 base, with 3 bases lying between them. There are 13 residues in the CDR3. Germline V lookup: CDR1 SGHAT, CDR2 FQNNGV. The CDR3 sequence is CASSLEVQETQYF. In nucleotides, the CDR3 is TGTGCCAGCAGCTTAGAGGTCCAAGAGACCCAGTACTTC.

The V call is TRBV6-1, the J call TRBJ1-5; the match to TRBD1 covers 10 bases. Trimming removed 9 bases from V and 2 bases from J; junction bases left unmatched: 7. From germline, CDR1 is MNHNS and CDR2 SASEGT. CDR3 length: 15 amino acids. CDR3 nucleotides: TGTGCCAGTTACCGGGACAGGGGTGGCAATCAGCCCCAGCATTTT. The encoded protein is CASYRDRGGNQPQHF.

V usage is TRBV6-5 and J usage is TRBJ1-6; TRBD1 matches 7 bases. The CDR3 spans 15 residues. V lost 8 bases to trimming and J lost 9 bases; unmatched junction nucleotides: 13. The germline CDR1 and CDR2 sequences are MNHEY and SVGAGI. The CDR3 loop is CASQRQVSGGSPLHF. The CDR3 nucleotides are TGTGCCAGCCAAAGACAGGTGTCAGGGGGTTCACCCCTCCACTTT.

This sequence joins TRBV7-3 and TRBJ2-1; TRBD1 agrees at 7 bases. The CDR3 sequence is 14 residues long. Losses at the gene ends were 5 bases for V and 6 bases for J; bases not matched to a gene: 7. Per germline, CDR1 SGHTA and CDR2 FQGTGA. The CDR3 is CASSPATGSNEQFF. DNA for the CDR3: TGTGCCAGCAGCCCAGCGACAGGGAGCAATGAGCAGTTCTTC.

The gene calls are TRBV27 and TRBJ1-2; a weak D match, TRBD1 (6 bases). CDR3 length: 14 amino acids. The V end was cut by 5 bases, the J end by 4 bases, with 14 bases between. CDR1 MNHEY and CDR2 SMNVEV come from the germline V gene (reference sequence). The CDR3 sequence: CASSPPGASYGYTF. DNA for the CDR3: TGTGCCAGCAGTCCTCCGGGGGCCAGCTATGGCTACACCTTC.

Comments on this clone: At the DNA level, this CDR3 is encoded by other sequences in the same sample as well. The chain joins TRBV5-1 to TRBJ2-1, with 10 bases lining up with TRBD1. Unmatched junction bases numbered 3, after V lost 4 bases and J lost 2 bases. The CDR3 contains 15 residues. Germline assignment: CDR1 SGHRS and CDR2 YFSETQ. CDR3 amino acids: CASSLGQGAYNEQFF. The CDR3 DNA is TGCGCCAGCAGCCTCGGACAGGGGGCCTACAATGAGCAGTTCTTC.

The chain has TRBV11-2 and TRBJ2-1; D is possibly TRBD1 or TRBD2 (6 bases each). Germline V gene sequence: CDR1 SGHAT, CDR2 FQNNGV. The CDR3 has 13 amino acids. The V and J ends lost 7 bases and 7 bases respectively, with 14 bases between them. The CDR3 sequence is CASIEKGGNEQFF. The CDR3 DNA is TGTGCCAGCATCGAAAAGGGGGGTAATGAGCAGTTCTTC.

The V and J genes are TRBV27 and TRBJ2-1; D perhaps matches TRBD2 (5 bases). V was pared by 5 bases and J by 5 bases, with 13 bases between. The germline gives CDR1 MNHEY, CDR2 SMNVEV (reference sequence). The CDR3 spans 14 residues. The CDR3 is CASSPEGRNNEQFF. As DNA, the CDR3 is TGTGCCAGCAGTCCTGAGGGCAGAAACAATGAGCAGTTCTTC.

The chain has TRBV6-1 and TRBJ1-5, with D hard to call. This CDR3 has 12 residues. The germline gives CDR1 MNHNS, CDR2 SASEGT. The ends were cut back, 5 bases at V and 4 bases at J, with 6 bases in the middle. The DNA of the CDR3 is TGTGCCAGCAGTTTCAGGAATCAGCCCCAGCATTTT. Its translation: CASSFRNQPQHF.

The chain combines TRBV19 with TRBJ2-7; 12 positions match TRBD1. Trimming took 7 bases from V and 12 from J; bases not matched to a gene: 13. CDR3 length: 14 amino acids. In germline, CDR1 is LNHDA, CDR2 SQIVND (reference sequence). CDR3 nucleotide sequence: TGTGCCAGTACCCTATCCGGGACAGGGGGCGTAAGGTACTTC. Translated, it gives CASTLSGTGGVRYF.

CDR3 bases: TGTGCCAGTGCCCGACAGGCCCAAGAGACCCAGTACTTC. This sequence encodes CASARQAQETQYF. The chain employs TRBV19 and TRBJ2-5, with D possibly being TRBD1 (6 bases). Germline V gives CDR1 LNHDA, CDR2 SQIVND (reference sequence). V was shortened by 8 bases and J by 1 base, with 11 bases between the two germline ends. The CDR3 length is 13 residues.

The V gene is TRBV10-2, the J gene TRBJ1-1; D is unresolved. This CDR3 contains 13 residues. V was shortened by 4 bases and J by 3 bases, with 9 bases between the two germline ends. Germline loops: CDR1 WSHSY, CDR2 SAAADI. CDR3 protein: CASSAGRHTEAFF. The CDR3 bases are TGCGCCAGCAGTGCCGGGAGACACACTGAAGCTTTCTTT.

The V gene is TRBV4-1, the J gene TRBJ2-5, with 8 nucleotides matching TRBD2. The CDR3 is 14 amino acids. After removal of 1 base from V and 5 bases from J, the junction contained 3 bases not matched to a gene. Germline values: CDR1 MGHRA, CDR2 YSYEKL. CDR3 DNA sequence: TGCGCCAGCAGCCAAGCGGGAGGGCGGGAGACCCAGTACTTC. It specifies CASSQAGGRETQYF.